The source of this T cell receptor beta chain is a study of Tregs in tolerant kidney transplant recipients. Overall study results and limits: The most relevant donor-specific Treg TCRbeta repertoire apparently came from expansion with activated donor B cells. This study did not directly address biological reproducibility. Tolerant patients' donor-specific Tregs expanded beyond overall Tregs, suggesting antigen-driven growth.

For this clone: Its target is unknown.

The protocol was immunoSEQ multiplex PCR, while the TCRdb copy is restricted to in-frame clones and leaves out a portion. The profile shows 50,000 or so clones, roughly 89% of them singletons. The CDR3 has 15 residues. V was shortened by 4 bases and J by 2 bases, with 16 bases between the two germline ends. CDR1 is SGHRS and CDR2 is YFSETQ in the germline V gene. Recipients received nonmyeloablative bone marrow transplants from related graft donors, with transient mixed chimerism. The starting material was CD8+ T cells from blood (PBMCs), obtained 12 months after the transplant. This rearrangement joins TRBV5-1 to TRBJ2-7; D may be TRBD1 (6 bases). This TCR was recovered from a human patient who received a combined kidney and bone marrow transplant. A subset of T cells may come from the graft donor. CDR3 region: CASSPDGQGTYEQYF. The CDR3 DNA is TGCGCCAGCAGCCCCGATGGGCAGGGGACCTACGAGCAGTACTTC. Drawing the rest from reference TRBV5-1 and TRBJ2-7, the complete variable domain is KAGVTQTPRYLIKTRGQQVTLSCSPISGHRSVSWYQQTPGQGLQFLFEYFSETQRNKGNFPGRFSGRQFSNSRSEMNVSTLELGDSALYLCASSPDGQGTYEQYFGPGTRLTVT.